These 23 T cell receptor beta chains came from one sample sequenced in a study of blood T cell repertoires in COVID-19. TCRdb keeps only in-frame clones here, not all; method: immunoSEQ multiplex PCR. The sample shows about 130,000 clones, approximately 88% of them seen only once. Sequenced sample: peripheral blood. The origin of the receptors is a man in his fifties or sixties with acute or convalescent COVID-19.

V and J are TRBV19 and TRBJ1-3; D unclear. This CDR3 is 13 amino acids long. The germline CDR1 and CDR2 sequences are LNHDA and SQIVND (reference sequence). V gave up 6 bases and J gave up 0 bases, with 6 bases separating them. The CDR3 loop is CASSSSSGNTIYF. As DNA, the CDR3 is TGTGCCAGTAGCTCGAGCTCTGGAAACACCATATATTTT.

The rearrangement joins TRBV25-1 to TRBJ2-5; 7 bases line up with TRBD2. V was pared by 0 bases and J by 5 bases, with 15 bases of the junction left unmatched. The V gene's germline CDR1 is MGHDK and CDR2 SYGVNS. The CDR3 is 18 amino acids. Here the CDR3 reads CASSEYIFGGRVMETQYF. In DNA, the CDR3 is TGTGCCAGCAGTGAATATATTTTTGGAGGGAGGGTCATGGAGACCCAGTACTTC.

The chain carries TRBV19 and TRBJ1-2, with 7 nucleotides matching TRBD1. The CDR3 length is 13 residues. Germline V CDR1 and CDR2: LNHDA, SQIVND (reference sequence). With V trimmed by 10 bases and J by 8 bases, 13 bases remained unmatched. The CDR3 DNA is TGTGCCACCTGGGACAGCACAGAGGGAGGCTACACCTTC. Its protein is CATWDSTEGGYTF.

The chain has TRBV5-5 and TRBJ2-1, with 10 bases matching TRBD1. Germline-derived CDR1 and CDR2 are SGHKS and YYEKEE (reference sequence). Trimming removed 4 bases from V and 9 bases from J; junction bases left unmatched: 7. The CDR3 covers 14 residues. DNA for the CDR3: TGTGCCAGCAGCCCGGGACAGGGGAACGGTGAGCAGTTCTTC. It encodes CASSPGQGNGEQFF. Together with reference TRBV5-5 and TRBJ2-1, the CDR3 gives the full variable domain: DAGVTQSPTHLIKTRGQQVTLRCSPISGHKSVSWYQQVLGQGPQFIFQYYEKEERGRGNFPDRFSARQFPNYSSELNVNALLLGDSALYLCASSPGQGNGEQFFGPGTRLTVL.

This clone appeared a few times. The rearrangement joins TRBV15 to TRBJ2-1, with 12 bases that match TRBD2. With 1 base clipped from V and 6 bases from J, the junction kept 7 bases outside the gene matches. The germline V gene encodes CDR1 LNHNV and CDR2 YYDKDF (reference sequence). This CDR3 region has 17 residues. In DNA, the CDR3 is TGTGCCACCAGCAGAGTTAAGACTAGCGGGAGTATCAATGAGCAGTTCTTC. Its translation is CATSRVKTSGSINEQFF.

The chain recombines TRBV4-1 with TRBJ2-1, with D tentatively TRBD1 (6 bases). Germline V lookup: CDR1 MGHRA, CDR2 YSYEKL. The CDR3 loop spans 15 amino acids. V was pared by 4 bases and J by 6 bases, with 16 bases between. CDR3 DNA sequence: TGCGCCAGCAGCCGAATACCGACAGGCGGCAATGAGCAGTTCTTC. It is translated as CASSRIPTGGNEQFF.

V gene TRBV11-2 combines with J gene TRBJ2-1; a weak D match, TRBD2 (6 bases). The germline V gene has CDR1 SGHAT and CDR2 FQNNGV. Trimming left V 5 bases short and J 10 bases short, with 15 bases between. The CDR3 contains 13 residues. The CDR3 loop is CASSRPGVPEQFF. For the CDR3, the DNA is TGTGCCAGCAGCCGCCCGGGAGTACCAGAGCAGTTCTTC.

This chain uses TRBV28 with TRBJ1-4; 7 nucleotides align to TRBD1. This CDR3 contains 15 residues. Per the germline V gene, CDR1 is MDHEN and CDR2 is SYDVKM. V gave up 3 bases and J gave up 5 bases; unmatched junction bases: 6. The DNA for the CDR3 is TGTGCCAGCAGTTTCCCCGGGACAGACAATGAAAAACTGTTTTTT. Its translation: CASSFPGTDNEKLFF.

This clone was detected only once. This chain uses TRBV7-2 with TRBJ2-1; D gene uncertain. CDR1 is SGHTA, CDR2 FQGNSA, per germline. The V end was cut by 2 bases, the J end by 1 base, with 9 bases between. CDR3 length equals 15 residues. CDR3 sequence reads: CASSLMADSYNEQFF. In DNA, the CDR3 is TGTGCCAGCAGCTTAATGGCAGATTCCTACAATGAGCAGTTCTTC.

This sequence joins TRBV7-3 and TRBJ1-1, with D hard to call. The CDR3 is 13 amino acids. From germline, CDR1 is SGHTA and CDR2 FQGTGA. V shed 5 bases and J shed 1 base, with 8 bases lying between them. This CDR3 is CASSPNPNTEAFF. The CDR3 nucleotides are TGTGCCAGCAGCCCTAACCCGAACACTGAAGCTTTCTTT.

The rearrangement links TRBV5-1 to TRBJ2-3; 7 bases are a match to TRBD1. The CDR3 is made up of 14 amino acids. With V trimmed by 2 bases and J by 4 bases, 4 bases remained unmatched. CDR1 is SGHRS, CDR2 YFSETQ, per germline. The CDR3 region is CASSFLQGSDTQYF. The CDR3 region has the DNA TGCGCCAGCAGCTTTTTACAGGGGTCAGATACGCAGTATTTT. The variable domain in full, with the rest retrieved from reference TRBV5-1 and TRBJ2-3, is KAGVTQTPRYLIKTRGQQVTLSCSPISGHRSVSWYQQTPGQGLQFLFEYFSETQRNKGNFPGRFSGRQFSNSRSEMNVSTLELGDSALYLCASSFLQGSDTQYFGPGTRLTVL.

V and J are TRBV9 and TRBJ2-3, with TRBD1 identical over 7 bases. J gave up 3 bases and V 0 bases, and 4 bases lay outside the gene matches. Germline lookup yields CDR1 SGDLS and CDR2 YYNGEE. The length of the CDR3 is 15 residues. CDR3 sequence reads: CASSVEGTETDTQYF. DNA for the CDR3: TGTGCCAGCAGCGTAGAAGGGACAGAGACAGATACGCAGTATTTT.

The genes are TRBV7-9 and TRBJ1-2, with a possible D match to TRBD1 (5 bases). The CDR3 spans 13 residues. With 5 bases removed from V and 6 bases from J, the gap between germline ends came to 13 bases. Germline V gene lookup returns CDR1 SEHNR and CDR2 FQNEAQ (reference sequence). The CDR3 reads CASSREGTHGYTF. The CDR3, as DNA: TGTGCCAGCAGCCGGGAGGGGACGCATGGCTACACCTTC.

The chain recombines TRBV28 with TRBJ2-7; D is perhaps TRBD2 (6 bases). This CDR3 is built from 16 residues. CDR1 is MDHEN and CDR2 is SYDVKM in the germline V gene. Trimming left V 4 bases short and J 2 bases short, with 18 bases between. The CDR3 region has the DNA TGTGCCAGCAGTTCTGTATCTAGCGCCCTCCCCTACGAGCAGTACTTC. Translated: CASSSVSSALPYEQYF.

The chain carries TRBV28 and TRBJ1-4; 12 bases agree with TRBD1. The CDR3 extends over 17 amino acids. The junction had 14 bases not matched to a gene; V was cut back by 7 bases and J by 8 bases. CDR1 and CDR2 (germline): MDHEN, SYDVKM. The CDR3 nucleotides are TGTGCCAGCACCATCCCCGGGACAGGGGGCGTTTGGGAAAAACTGTTTTTT. It specifies CASTIPGTGGVWEKLFF.

The rearrangement links TRBV4-1 to TRBJ1-4; D unclear. V was cut by 0 bases and J by 5 bases, with 10 bases left in between. This CDR3 contains 15 residues. Germline V gene sequence: CDR1 MGHRA, CDR2 YSYEKL. The chain's CDR3 is CASSQDVRKNEKLFF. CDR3 DNA: TGCGCCAGCAGCCAAGATGTCAGAAAGAATGAAAAACTGTTTTTT.

This clone was detected only a few times. The CDR3 bases are TGCGCCAGCAGCGCCACCAGCGCCCAAGAGACCCAGTACTTC. As protein: CASSATSAQETQYF. This chain connects TRBV5-1 to TRBJ2-5; D is undetermined. With 4 bases removed from V and 1 base from J, the gap between germline ends came to 11 bases. Per germline, CDR1 SGHRS and CDR2 YFSETQ. This CDR3 region has 14 residues.

The V call is TRBV2, the J call TRBJ1-5, with D unresolved. Germline V lookup: CDR1 SNHLY, CDR2 FYNNEI. V dropped 7 bases and J dropped 0 bases, with 7 bases sitting between them. The CDR3 contains 13 residues. The DNA for the CDR3 is TGTGCCAGCAACGAGAATAGCAATCAGCCCCAGCATTTT. Protein product: CASNENSNQPQHF.

The chain carries TRBV5-1 and TRBJ2-3; D is perhaps TRBD1 (8 bases). This CDR3 is built from 14 residues. CDR1 SGHRS and CDR2 YFSETQ come from the germline V gene. V lost 0 bases and J 5 bases, leaving 10 bases between the germline ends. The CDR3 sequence: CASSLDRGGDTQYF. The CDR3 region has the DNA TGCGCCAGCAGCTTGGACAGGGGGGGAGATACGCAGTATTTT.

The gene calls are TRBV5-1 and TRBJ1-6; D may be TRBD1 (6 bases). V was clipped by 4 bases and J by 7 bases, with 15 bases between them. The germline gives CDR1 SGHRS, CDR2 YFSETQ. CDR3 length: 15 residues. Here the CDR3 DNA reads TGCGCCAGCAGCCCGGACAGCGTGAGGAATTCACCCCTCCACTTT. It translates to CASSPDSVRNSPLHF.

This chain joins TRBV6-5 and TRBJ1-1, with 8 bases lining up with TRBD1. V gave up 4 bases and J gave up 3 bases; unmatched junction bases: 4. This CDR3 is built from 14 residues. The germline V gene encodes CDR1 MNHEY and CDR2 SVGAGI. CDR3 region: CASSLGRGHTEAFF. CDR3 sequence (DNA): TGTGCCAGCAGTTTGGGCAGGGGGCACACTGAAGCTTTCTTT.

The genes are TRBV7-2 and TRBJ1-5; the D is unclear. Germline V lookup: CDR1 SGHTA, CDR2 FQGNSA. V lost 5 bases to trimming and J lost 7 bases, with 24 bases between them. The CDR3 totals 17 residues. CDR3 bases: TGTGCCAGCAGCCCTCACACAAATCGGGGTCTCTGGCAGCCCCAGCATTTT. This encodes CASSPHTNRGLWQPQHF.

The chain uses TRBV28 and TRBJ1-2; TRBD1 is a possible D gene (5 bases). CDR3 length: 13 amino acids. Germline V gives CDR1 MDHEN, CDR2 SYDVKM. Trimming pared 6 bases from V and 4 bases from J, leaving 12 bases between. CDR3: CASRWGPTYGYTF. The CDR3 DNA reads TGTGCCAGCAGGTGGGGCCCTACCTATGGCTACACCTTC.